Below, one TCR beta chain is given with its context. This specimen includes other DNA sequences encoding the same CDR3. Authors' processing steps: Quantification of nucleated cells was approximated via reference gene primer amplification. Profiled with immunoSEQ multiplex PCR; TCRdb holds only in-frame clones, not every one. Clonal size and the V and J genes are those of that table, whereas D and trimming came from the DNA. The sample carries under 450,000 clones, around 88% recorded once. Seattle-derived patients entered the study during active infection and were followed longitudinally. The germline V gene has CDR1 SGHRS and CDR2 YFSETQ. The CDR3 runs to 13 residues. V shed 5 bases and J 5 bases; nucleotides not matched to a gene: 6. This sample is drawn from a study of blood T cell repertoires in COVID-19. As for the study in general: Both acute and convalescent COVID-19 samples were obtained from the United States, Italy and Spain. Sample material is recorded as cDNA or gDNA derived from T cells, B-cell-depleted T cells, or PBMCs.

The genes are TRBV5-1 and TRBJ2-7; 8 bases match TRBD1. The sequencing input was peripheral blood. This receptor was taken from a woman in her sixties or seventies with COVID-19, enrolled during active disease. CDR3 region: CASRPGQGNEQYF. The CDR3 DNA reads as TGCGCCAGCAGACCCGGACAGGGAAACGAGCAGTACTTC. Full variable domain (missing parts from reference TRBV5-1 and TRBJ2-7): KAGVTQTPRYLIKTRGQQVTLSCSPISGHRSVSWYQQTPGQGLQFLFEYFSETQRNKGNFPGRFSGRQFSNSRSEMNVSTLELGDSALYLCASRPGQGNEQYFGPGTRLTVT.